The 30 T cell receptor beta chains reported below all come from one sample, sequenced in a study of regulatory T cells in long-lasting Graves disease. Through Arm-PCR of CDR3 regions and iRepertoire HTBI primers, TCR beta libraries were built. Using its own MiXCR run on the multiplex PCR reads, TCRdb lists one record per CDR3 protein. The sample lists approximately 360,000 distinct CDR3 sequences, approximately 25% occurring once. The time point denotes: persistent/refractory GD, antithyroid drugs over 5 years with positive TRAb. Preparation of the TCR library used RNA extracted from PBMCs. The sample here was peripheral blood mononuclear cells (PBMCs), taken when the disease was refractory, from a patient treated with antithyroid drugs. These receptors were collected from a woman in her 40s with Graves disease.

The table lists this clonotype with many counts. The rearrangement uses TRBV2 and TRBJ1-2, with a weak D call TRBD1 (5 bases). Between the trimmed V and J ends, which lost 3 bases and 6 bases, there was a span of 20 bases. Germline assignment: CDR1 SNHLY and CDR2 FYNNEI. The CDR3 loop spans 16 amino acids. CDR3 DNA: TGTGCCAGCAGTGACCCACCGGACACATTATCAAATGGCTACACCTTC. Its protein is CASSDPPDTLSNGYTF.

This chain uses TRBV12-3 or TRBV12-4 with TRBJ1-6; perhaps TRBD1 as D (6 bases). V lost 6 bases and J 13 bases, leaving 22 bases between the germline ends. The CDR3 spans 15 residues. The CDR3 DNA reads as TGTGCCAGCAGCATAAATTTAGGGGGACGGGGGCCCCTCCACTTT. Amino acid sequence: CASSINLGGRGPLHF.

CDR3 nucleotide sequence: TGTGCCAGCAGGCCCCAACCGGGACAGGGAAGCAATCAGCCCCAGCATTTT. Its protein is CASRPQPGQGSNQPQHF. The V and J genes are TRBV6-2 or TRBV6-3 and TRBJ1-5; 9 nucleotides line up with TRBD1. This CDR3 region has 17 residues. The germline CDR1 and CDR2 sequences are MNHEY and SVGEGT. V shed 6 bases, J shed 1 base, and the junction held 10 bases outside the gene matches.

This clonotype was counted many times. CDR3 protein: CASRHGTSGPFEQYF. The CDR3 nucleotides are TGTGCCAGCAGGCACGGGACTAGTGGCCCCTTCGAGCAGTACTTC. The rearrangement links TRBV7-8 to TRBJ2-7, with TRBD2 matching 8 bases. After removal of 6 bases from V and 6 bases from J, the junction contained 13 bases not matched to a gene. The germline gives CDR1 SGHVS, CDR2 FQNEAQ. The CDR3 is 15 amino acids.

This chain uses TRBV6-5 with TRBJ2-1, with TRBD1 as a possible D gene (5 bases). The CDR3 consists of 14 residues. Germline loops: CDR1 MNHEY, CDR2 SVGAGI. V lost 2 bases, J lost 9 bases, and 14 bases lay in between. CDR3 nucleotides: TGTGCCAGCAGTTACGGCCGCCAGGGCGTTGAGCAGTTCTTC. This translates into CASSYGRQGVEQFF.

The sample holds many counts of this clonotype. The chain has TRBV24-1 and TRBJ2-5; unclear D gene. V was cut by 5 bases and J by 2 bases, with 8 bases left in between. Germline CDR1 reads KGHDR; CDR2 reads SFDVKD. CDR3 size: 13 residues. CDR3 amino acids: CATSVGVQETQYF. The CDR3 DNA sequence: TGTGCCACCAGTGTTGGCGTTCAAGAGACCCAGTACTTC.

Only a few counts were recorded for this clonotype. This rearrangement joins TRBV5-1 to TRBJ1-2; weak D call: TRBD1 (5 bases). Deletions cut 5 bases from V and 5 bases from J, with 19 bases between. Germline CDR1 SGHRS, CDR2 YFSETQ. The CDR3 is 15 amino acids. Here the CDR3 DNA reads TGCGCCAGCAGACGGGCCGGAGGGGATGAGTATGGCTACACCTTC. It codes for CASRRAGGDEYGYTF.

This clonotype has at least ten counts. The chain combines TRBV28 with TRBJ1-4; possibly TRBD1 for D (5 bases). The V gene's germline CDR1 is MDHEN and CDR2 SYDVKM. V lost 7 bases and J lost 4, with 13 bases in between. The CDR3 loop spans 14 amino acids. The CDR3 sequence: CASNRDLGNEKLFF. As DNA, the CDR3 is TGTGCCAGCAATAGGGACTTGGGTAATGAAAAACTGTTTTTT.

The chain carries TRBV6-2 or TRBV6-3 and TRBJ2-3; D not certain. The V gene's germline CDR1 is MNHEY and CDR2 SVGEGT. V lost 8 bases to trimming and J lost 0 bases, with 15 bases between them. There are 15 residues in the CDR3. The CDR3, as DNA: TGTGCCAGCTCCCAAGGCCCAACTAGCACAGATACGCAGTATTTT. Translation gives CASSQGPTSTDTQYF.

This clonotype was counted many times. This clone may be a read error of a much larger clone one base away. This rearrangement joins TRBV6-1 to TRBJ1-5, with a weak D call TRBD1 (6 bases). The CDR3 is 14 amino acids. Germline V CDR1 and CDR2: MNHNS, SASEGT. V lost 4 bases to trimming and J lost 2 bases, with 9 bases between them. CDR3 in amino acids: CASSGGQRNQPQHF. DNA of the CDR3: TGTGCCAGCAGTGGAGGACAGCGCAATCAGCCCCAGCATTTT.

This clonotype was found many times. This chain uses TRBV2 with TRBJ1-6; D possibly corresponds to TRBD1 (5 bases). V lost 0 bases, J lost 6 bases, and 12 bases lay in between. The germline V gene has CDR1 SNHLY and CDR2 FYNNEI. The CDR3 extends over 16 amino acids. The CDR3: CASSEAAGRINSPLHF. The DNA of the CDR3 is TGTGCCAGCAGTGAAGCGGCGGGACGTATTAATTCACCCCTCCACTTT.

The chain carries TRBV4-1 and TRBJ1-6; no firm D call. The CDR3 runs to 16 residues. V lost 1 base to trimming and J lost 4 bases, with 11 bases between them. Germline V gene lookup returns CDR1 MGHRA and CDR2 YSYEKL. As DNA, the CDR3 is TGCGCCAGCAGCCAAGGGGAGACCAGATATAATTCACCCCTCCACTTT. Residues: CASSQGETRYNSPLHF.

This clonotype appeared many times. The V and J genes are TRBV20-1 and TRBJ2-4; TRBD1 might be the D (6 bases). V lost 4 bases, J lost 6 bases, and 13 bases lay in between. The germline gives CDR1 DFQATT, CDR2 SNEGSKA (reference sequence). The CDR3 has 13 residues. As DNA, the CDR3 is TGCAGTGCTAAAGGACAGACTTTAAACATTCAGTACTTC. It encodes CSAKGQTLNIQYF.

Comments on this clonotype: At one end the junction does not follow the germline gene, possibly because of a read error. CDR3 protein: CASSLSQGPLGATNEKLSF. The DNA for the CDR3 is TGTGCCAGCAGTTTATCGCAGGGCCCCCTGGGCGCAACTAATGAAAAACTGTCTTTT. The chain uses TRBV28 and TRBJ1-4; tentative D call: TRBD1 (5 bases). CDR1 and CDR2 (germline): MDHEN, SYDVKM. This CDR3 is 19 amino acids long.

This clonotype was observed a handful of times. This chain connects TRBV28 to TRBJ2-1; D not resolved. The CDR3 is 14 residues long. V was cut by 6 bases and J by 2 bases, with 11 bases left in between. The germline V gene encodes CDR1 MDHEN and CDR2 SYDVKM. In DNA form, the CDR3 reads TGTGCCAGCAGCCGACTTACGACCTACAATGAGCAGTTCTTC. As protein: CASSRLTTYNEQFF.

The J gene is TRBJ1-4, the V gene TRBV28; the D is unclear. Trimming cost V 3 bases and J 4 bases, with 15 bases left between them. Germline-derived CDR1 and CDR2 are MDHEN and SYDVKM. CDR3 length equals 16 residues. The CDR3, as DNA: TGTGCCAGCAGTTTTTACTCAGGACGGATTAATGAAAAACTGTTTTTT. Amino acid sequence: CASSFYSGRINEKLFF.

CDR3 protein: CASRRLAGAGENEQFF. In DNA form, the CDR3 reads TGTGCCAGCAGGCGACTAGCGGGAGCCGGGGAAAATGAGCAGTTCTTC. V is TRBV27 and J is TRBJ2-1; TRBD2 matches at 12 bases. The germline gives CDR1 MNHEY, CDR2 SMNVEV (reference sequence). The V segment lost 6 bases and the J segment 7 bases; nucleotides outside the gene matches: 10. The CDR3 is 16 amino acids.

This clonotype was recorded many times. The chain carries TRBV12-3 or TRBV12-4 and TRBJ1-1; D gene uncertain. V was shortened by 2 bases and J by 1 base, with 5 bases between the two germline ends. The CDR3 sequence is 13 residues long. This CDR3 reads CASSLTPNTEAFF. The CDR3 DNA is TGTGCCAGCAGTTTAACCCCGAACACTGAAGCTTTCTTT.

This clonotype was recorded a few times. The rearrangement links TRBV19 to TRBJ1-1; D possibly corresponds to TRBD1 (5 bases). V lost 5 bases and J lost 5, with 12 bases in between. The CDR3 sequence is 13 residues long. The germline CDR1 and CDR2 sequences are LNHDA and SQIVND (reference sequence). As DNA, the CDR3 is TGTGCCAGTAGTTCCTGGGCAGGGACTGAAGCTTTCTTT. Translated: CASSSWAGTEAFF.

This clonotype has a handful of counts. The V call is TRBV6-1, the J call TRBJ2-7, with 9 bases fitting TRBD1. V shed 5 bases, J shed 3 bases, and the junction held 11 bases outside the gene matches. Germline CDR1 MNHNS, CDR2 SASEGT. The CDR3 runs 16 residues. CDR3 sequence: CASSHITGGQGYEQYF. The CDR3 DNA follows: TGTGCCAGCAGTCATATAACAGGGGGCCAAGGCTACGAGCAGTACTTC.

This clonotype was counted between two and nine times. The rearrangement uses TRBV5-1 and TRBJ2-4; 8 nucleotides agree with TRBD2. The junction had 14 bases not matched to a gene; V was cut back by 4 bases and J by 8 bases. CDR3 length equals 16 residues. Per the germline V gene, CDR1 is SGHRS and CDR2 is YFSETQ. The CDR3 spells CASSPVYSGTSDIQYF. Written as DNA, the CDR3 is TGCGCCAGCAGCCCGGTCTATAGCGGGACCTCGGACATTCAGTACTTC.

At least ten counts were recorded for this clonotype. The chain joins TRBV20-1 to TRBJ2-5; D perhaps matches TRBD2 (6 bases). Per the germline V gene, CDR1 is DFQATT and CDR2 is SNEGSKA (reference sequence). V was pared by 5 bases and J by 2 bases, with 18 bases between. CDR3 length: 15 amino acids. The CDR3 sequence: CSAPRLGGIQETQYF. Written as DNA, the CDR3 is TGCAGTGCTCCCAGGTTGGGCGGGATTCAAGAGACCCAGTACTTC.

The V gene is TRBV20-1, the J gene TRBJ2-1; D is ambiguous. The CDR3 consists of 15 residues. Trimming removed 5 bases at V and 0 bases at J, with 14 bases between. Germline V gives CDR1 DFQATT, CDR2 SNEGSKA (reference sequence). The DNA of the CDR3 is TGCAGTGCTTTATTATTGCAAAGCTCCTACAATGAGCAGTTCTTC. Its translation is CSALLLQSSYNEQFF.

This clonotype occurred many times. The rearrangement links TRBV7-8 to TRBJ2-7; TRBD2 might be the D (5 bases). The CDR3 is 13 amino acids. Per germline, CDR1 SGHVS and CDR2 FQNEAQ. Trimming cost V 2 bases and J 3 bases, with 8 bases left between them. DNA of the CDR3: TGTGCCAGCAGCTTAAACGGGGTCTACGAGCAGTACTTC. It translates to CASSLNGVYEQYF.

This clonotype was seen many times. The V and J genes are TRBV5-1 and TRBJ1-1; 8 bases agree with TRBD1. This CDR3 has 14 amino acids. The V gene end was trimmed by 3 bases and the J gene end by 5 bases; junction bases not matched to a gene: 6. Germline V gives CDR1 SGHRS, CDR2 YFSETQ. CDR3 bases: TGCGCCAGCAGCTCAGACAGGGGAGGAACTGAAGCTTTCTTT. It translates to CASSSDRGGTEAFF.

This clonotype was observed a few times. The genes are TRBV7-2 and TRBJ2-1; 9 bases match TRBD1. CDR3 size: 15 residues. Germline V gives CDR1 SGHTA, CDR2 FQGNSA. The J segment lost 4 bases and the V segment lost 6 bases, leaving 7 bases of the junction unmatched. The CDR3 here is CASRTGQGGYNEQFF. As DNA, the CDR3 is TGTGCCAGCAGGACGGGACAGGGTGGATACAATGAGCAGTTCTTC.

The V and J genes are TRBV10-3 and TRBJ1-3, with D possibly being TRBD1 (5 bases). This CDR3 has 14 residues. Trimming removed 0 bases at V and 8 bases at J, with 11 bases between. The germline gives CDR1 ENHRY, CDR2 SYGVKD. CDR3 in DNA: TGTGCCATCAGTGAGTCGAACTGGGGGGACACCATATATTTT. As protein: CAISESNWGDTIYF.

This clonotype occurred many times. The chain is built from TRBV12-3 or TRBV12-4 and TRBJ2-5; D tentatively fits TRBD1 or TRBD2 (6 bases each). V was shortened by 8 bases and J by 4 bases, with 17 bases between the two germline ends. The CDR3 length is 14 residues. CDR3 loop: CASEGGGGSETQYF. Written as DNA, the CDR3 is TGTGCCAGCGAGGGGGGTGGTGGTTCAGAGACCCAGTACTTC.

Turning to this clonotype: One base away lies a much larger clone, so this may be a sequencing read error. The gene calls are TRBV10-3 and TRBJ1-1; possibly TRBD1 for D (5 bases). Trimming pared 10 bases from V and 3 bases from J, leaving 15 bases between. The CDR3 runs to 13 residues. Germline lookup yields CDR1 ENHRY and CDR2 SYGVKD. The chain's CDR3 is CASQTEMDTEAFF. The CDR3 nucleotides are TGTGCCAGCCAGACAGAGATGGACACTGAAGCTTTCTTT.

The chain recombines TRBV20-1 with TRBJ2-3; 8 bases line up with TRBD1. Germline trimming cut 6 bases from V and 0 bases from J; bases unmatched to any gene: 5. The CDR3 covers 14 residues. CDR1 and CDR2 (germline): DFQATT, SNEGSKA (reference sequence). Written as DNA, the CDR3 is TGCAGTGCCAGGGGGCGGAGAAGCACAGATACGCAGTATTTT. This gives the protein CSARGRRSTDTQYF.